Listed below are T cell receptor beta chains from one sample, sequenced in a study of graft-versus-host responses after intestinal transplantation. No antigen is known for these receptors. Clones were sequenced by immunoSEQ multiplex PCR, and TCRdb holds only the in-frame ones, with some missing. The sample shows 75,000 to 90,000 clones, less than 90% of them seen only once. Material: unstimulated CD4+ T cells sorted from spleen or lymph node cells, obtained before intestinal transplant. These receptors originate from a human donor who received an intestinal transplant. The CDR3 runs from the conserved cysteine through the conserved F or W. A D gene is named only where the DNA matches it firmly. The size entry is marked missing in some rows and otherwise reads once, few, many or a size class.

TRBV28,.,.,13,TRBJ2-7,CASRKGGVYEQYF,TGTGCCAGCAGAAAAGGGGGGGTCTACGAGCAGTACTTC
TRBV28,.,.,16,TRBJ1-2,CASSLSKSTGYYGYTF,TGTGCCAGCAGTTTATCGAAATCGACAGGTTACTATGGCTACACCTTC
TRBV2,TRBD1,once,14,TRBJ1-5,CASSDDRVSQPQHF,TGTGCCAGCAGTGATGACAGGGTTAGTCAGCCCCAGCATTTT
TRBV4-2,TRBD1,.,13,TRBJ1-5,CASSQLGGQPQHF,TGTGCCAGCAGTCAGTTAGGGGGCCAGCCCCAGCATTTT
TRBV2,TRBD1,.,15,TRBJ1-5,CASSEPTGGNQPQHF,TGTGCCAGCAGTGAACCGACAGGGGGCAATCAGCCCCAGCATTTT
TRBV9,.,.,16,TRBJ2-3,CASSPRLITSTDTQYF,TGTGCCAGCAGCCCTAGACTTATTACTAGCACAGATACGCAGTATTTT
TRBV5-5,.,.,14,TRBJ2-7,CASSGAPRSYEQYF,TGTGCCAGCAGCGGGGCCCCTAGGAGCTACGAGCAGTACTTC
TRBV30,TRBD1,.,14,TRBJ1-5,CAWSGQGEKQPQHF,TGTGCCTGGAGTGGACAGGGGGAAAAACAGCCCCAGCATTTT
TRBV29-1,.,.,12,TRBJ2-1,CSSSPGYNEQFF,TGCAGCTCCTCCCCAGGGTACAATGAGCAGTTCTTC
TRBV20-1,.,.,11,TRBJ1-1,CSARGQQGTAF,TGCAGTGCTAGAGGGCAACAGGGTACAGCCTTT
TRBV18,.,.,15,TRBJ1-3,CASSPRGRSGNTIYF,TGTGCCAGCTCACCGCGCGGTCGCTCTGGAAACACCATATATTTT
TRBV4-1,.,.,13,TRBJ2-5,CASSQLAGETQYF,TGCGCCAGCAGCCAACTCGCGGGAGAGACCCAGTACTTC
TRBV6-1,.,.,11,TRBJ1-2,CASTIPGGYTF,TGTGCCAGCACTATACCAGGGGGCTACACCTTC
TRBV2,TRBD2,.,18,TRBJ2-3,CASRETPGGPSPSDTQYF,TGTGCCAGCAGGGAAACGCCGGGGGGTCCGTCGCCGTCAGATACGCAGTATTTT
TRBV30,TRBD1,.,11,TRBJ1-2,CAGDSNYGYTF,TGTGCCGGGGACAGTAACTATGGCTACACCTTC
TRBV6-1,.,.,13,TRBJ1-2,CASSVSGAGGYTF,TGTGCCAGCAGTGTCTCAGGGGCCGGAGGCTACACCTTC
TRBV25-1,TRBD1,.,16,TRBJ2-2,CASSELRGQGSGELFF,TGTGCCAGCAGTGAATTAAGGGGACAGGGTTCCGGGGAGCTGTTTTTT